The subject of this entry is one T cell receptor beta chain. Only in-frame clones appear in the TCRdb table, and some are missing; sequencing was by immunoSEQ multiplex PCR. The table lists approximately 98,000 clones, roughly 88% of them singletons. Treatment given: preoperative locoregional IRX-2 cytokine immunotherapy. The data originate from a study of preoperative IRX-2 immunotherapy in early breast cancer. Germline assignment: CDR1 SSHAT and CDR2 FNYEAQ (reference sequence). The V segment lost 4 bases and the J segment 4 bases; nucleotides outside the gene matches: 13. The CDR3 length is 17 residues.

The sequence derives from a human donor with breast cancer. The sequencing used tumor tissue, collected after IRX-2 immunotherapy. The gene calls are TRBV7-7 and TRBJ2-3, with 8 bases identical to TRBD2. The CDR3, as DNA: TGTGCCAGCAGCTCTTATAAGCGGGGGACCCACCCAGATACGCAGTATTTT. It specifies CASSSYKRGTHPDTQYF.